This TCR beta chain stems from a study of glioma-infiltrating T cells. This clonotype was seen a few times. This CDR3 region has 16 residues. V gave up 2 bases and J gave up 4 bases; unmatched junction bases: 9. The germline V gene encodes CDR1 DFQATT and CDR2 SNEGSKA (reference sequence). TCR alpha and beta CDR3 regions were amplified from RNA using iRepertoire nested multiplex PCR. Each CDR3 protein is one row after TCRdb ran MiXCR on the multiplex PCR reads. This sample carries over 100,000 distinct CDR3 sequences, 25% to 30% of them seen once, and the ten largest clones take around a third. Input material: glioma tissue, nonneoplastic brain tissue, or PBMCs (not recorded which). The sequence was obtained from a human donor with low-grade glioma or glioblastoma, undergoing nonglioma brain surgery, or in good health (not recorded which). The chain couples TRBV20-1 to TRBJ2-7; TRBD2 aligns across 12 bases. The chain's CDR3 is CSARPSGRALWYEQYF. The CDR3 DNA follows: TGCAGTGCTAGACCTAGCGGGAGGGCCTTGTGGTACGAGCAGTACTTC.